This is a list of T cell receptor beta chains from one sample in a study of neurological immune-mediated disorders. MiXCR, run by TCRdb on the 5' RACE reads, gives a single entry per CDR3 protein. The sample consists of fewer than 11,000 distinct CDR3 sequences, roughly 21% of them appearing once. The specimen was CD8+ T cells from blood. Receptor source: a woman aged 60 to 75 with HTLV-1-associated myelopathy (HAM/TSP). The CDR3 runs from the conserved cysteine through the conserved F or W. The order of the fields is clone size, D gene, V gene, CDR3 protein. The D gene is left open where the match is weak. Rows give clone size only sometimes, using once, few, many, or a class for an expanded clone.

clone_size: -; d_call: -; v_call: TRBV30; cdr3_aa: CAWSVYPYEQYF
clone_size: many; d_call: TRBD1; v_call: TRBV10-3; cdr3_aa: CAISTGQGYYEQYF
clone_size: -; d_call: -; v_call: TRBV20-1; cdr3_aa: CSAWGVSKNIQYF
clone_size: many; d_call: -; v_call: TRBV7-9; cdr3_aa: CASSPGLRQRAFF
clone_size: many; d_call: -; v_call: TRBV13; cdr3_aa: CASTGGLTDTQYF
clone_size: many; d_call: -; v_call: TRBV2; cdr3_aa: CASSEGGGQPQHF
clone_size: -; d_call: TRBD1; v_call: TRBV27; cdr3_aa: CASSPNRGLEPQHF
clone_size: many; d_call: -; v_call: TRBV6-1; cdr3_aa: CASSERVEYSNQPQHF
clone_size: many; d_call: -; v_call: TRBV4-1; cdr3_aa: CASSQEWGYEQYF
clone_size: many; d_call: TRBD1; v_call: TRBV6-6; cdr3_aa: CASSYSTGGYEQYF
clone_size: many; d_call: -; v_call: TRBV6-1; cdr3_aa: CASSPRTGVRNYGYTF
clone_size: -; d_call: TRBD2; v_call: TRBV20-1; cdr3_aa: CSARVLWDTAWTSGSDTQYF
clone_size: many; d_call: TRBD1; v_call: TRBV20-1; cdr3_aa: CSAPLSGTGFYEQYF
clone_size: many; d_call: TRBD2; v_call: TRBV9; cdr3_aa: CASSVGPRTSGGFGTQYF
clone_size: many; d_call: TRBD1; v_call: TRBV5-6; cdr3_aa: CASSRGGPRNQPQHF
clone_size: many; d_call: -; v_call: TRBV29-1; cdr3_aa: CSAPIEQTQETQYF
clone_size: many; d_call: TRBD1; v_call: TRBV6-1; cdr3_aa: CASSEGPTGDDTEAFF
clone_size: -; d_call: -; v_call: TRBV11-1; cdr3_aa: CASSLGNRENTEAFF
clone_size: -; d_call: -; v_call: TRBV20-1; cdr3_aa: CSARDDPRPNQPQHF
clone_size: many; d_call: -; v_call: TRBV11-1; cdr3_aa: CASSLGGAQPQHF
clone_size: -; d_call: TRBD2; v_call: TRBV5-1; cdr3_aa: CASPTERGVFYNEQFF
clone_size: few; d_call: TRBD1; v_call: TRBV15; cdr3_aa: CATSSTPITGAAFF
clone_size: many; d_call: TRBD1; v_call: TRBV20-1; cdr3_aa: CSASWTGSYEQYF
clone_size: many; d_call: -; v_call: TRBV15; cdr3_aa: CATSRDPSQQRYGYTF
clone_size: medium-sized; d_call: -; v_call: TRBV4-1; cdr3_aa: CASSQDVRNEQYF
clone_size: many; d_call: TRBD1; v_call: TRBV20-1; cdr3_aa: CSARGDRGVDTEAFF
clone_size: many; d_call: TRBD1; v_call: TRBV11-2; cdr3_aa: CASSLAGTGAWGYTF
clone_size: many; d_call: -; v_call: TRBV5-1; cdr3_aa: CASSLGGKRVEKLFF
clone_size: -; d_call: -; v_call: TRBV12-3/TRBV12-4; cdr3_aa: CASSSWDINEKLFF
clone_size: many; d_call: -; v_call: TRBV2; cdr3_aa: CASSESITAGGYTF
clone_size: many; d_call: -; v_call: TRBV4-2; cdr3_aa: CASSQSTSENTEAFF
clone_size: many; d_call: TRBD1; v_call: TRBV5-5; cdr3_aa: CASTSAADTGGKYGYTF
clone_size: many; d_call: TRBD2; v_call: TRBV15; cdr3_aa: CTTSRTSGGPNTGELFF
clone_size: many; d_call: -; v_call: TRBV7-9; cdr3_aa: CASIADRNDGYTF
clone_size: -; d_call: -; v_call: TRBV10-3; cdr3_aa: CAISEPGRLDSRGETQYF
clone_size: many; d_call: -; v_call: TRBV5-6; cdr3_aa: CASTLLKGQNEQFF
clone_size: -; d_call: -; v_call: TRBV20-1; cdr3_aa: CSASPRQRRGVGEQYF
clone_size: -; d_call: -; v_call: TRBV11-2; cdr3_aa: CASSLGDISPYGYTF
clone_size: many; d_call: -; v_call: TRBV20-1; cdr3_aa: CSARVPATSYNEQFF
clone_size: many; d_call: -; v_call: TRBV27; cdr3_aa: CAVGLGGAGYEQYF
clone_size: many; d_call: -; v_call: TRBV7-9; cdr3_aa: CASSLGGGGLFF
clone_size: many; d_call: -; v_call: TRBV20-1; cdr3_aa: CSARVADWNTEAFF
clone_size: many; d_call: -; v_call: TRBV7-2; cdr3_aa: CASSSSVTPNTIYF
clone_size: many; d_call: -; v_call: TRBV4-1; cdr3_aa: CASSHGEAGELFF
clone_size: -; d_call: -; v_call: TRBV24-1; cdr3_aa: CATSDWGAPYNEQFF
clone_size: -; d_call: -; v_call: TRBV20-1; cdr3_aa: CSAPVAYEQYF
clone_size: many; d_call: -; v_call: TRBV7-2; cdr3_aa: CASSFWVTDTQYF
clone_size: many; d_call: -; v_call: TRBV7-9; cdr3_aa: CASSLGHRKAGNTIYF
clone_size: -; d_call: -; v_call: TRBV20-1; cdr3_aa: CSAYRRVNEKLFF
clone_size: many; d_call: TRBD1; v_call: TRBV12-3/TRBV12-4; cdr3_aa: CASSSEYQGQGRAFF
clone_size: many; d_call: -; v_call: TRBV12-3/TRBV12-4; cdr3_aa: CASSRMGGRFYGYTF
clone_size: many; d_call: -; v_call: TRBV29-1; cdr3_aa: CSGEGGGLYNEQFF
clone_size: many; d_call: -; v_call: TRBV6-6; cdr3_aa: CASSYSITGNNQPQHF
clone_size: many; d_call: TRBD2; v_call: TRBV20-1; cdr3_aa: CSARDLGGYNEQFF
clone_size: many; d_call: -; v_call: TRBV15; cdr3_aa: CATSRDWAHEQYF
clone_size: -; d_call: -; v_call: TRBV20-1; cdr3_aa: CSARAGPDNQQFF
clone_size: many; d_call: TRBD2; v_call: TRBV5-6; cdr3_aa: CASSLVERGGLTWQFF